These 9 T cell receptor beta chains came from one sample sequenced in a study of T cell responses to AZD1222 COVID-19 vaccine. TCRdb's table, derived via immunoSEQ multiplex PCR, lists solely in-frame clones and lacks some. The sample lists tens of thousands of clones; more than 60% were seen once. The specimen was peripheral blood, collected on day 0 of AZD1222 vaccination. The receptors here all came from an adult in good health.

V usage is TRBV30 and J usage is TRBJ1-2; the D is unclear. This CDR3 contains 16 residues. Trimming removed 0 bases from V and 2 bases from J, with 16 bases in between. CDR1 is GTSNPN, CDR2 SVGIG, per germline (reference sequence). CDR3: CAWSVPLTVANYGYTF. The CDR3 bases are TGTGCCTGGAGTGTACCCCTCACGGTGGCCAACTATGGCTACACCTTC.

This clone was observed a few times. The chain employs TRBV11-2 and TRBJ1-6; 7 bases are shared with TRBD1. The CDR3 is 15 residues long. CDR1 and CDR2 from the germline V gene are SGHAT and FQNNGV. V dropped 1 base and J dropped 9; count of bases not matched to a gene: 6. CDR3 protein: CASSLAWDSVSPLHF. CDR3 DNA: TGTGCCAGCAGCTTAGCGTGGGACAGTGTTTCACCCCTCCACTTT.

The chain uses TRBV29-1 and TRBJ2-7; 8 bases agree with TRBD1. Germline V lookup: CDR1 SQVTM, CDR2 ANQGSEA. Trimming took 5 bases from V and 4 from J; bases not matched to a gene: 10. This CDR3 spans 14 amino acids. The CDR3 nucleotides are TGCAGCGTTTTAGACAGGGGCCACCCTTACGAGCAGTACTTC. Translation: CSVLDRGHPYEQYF.

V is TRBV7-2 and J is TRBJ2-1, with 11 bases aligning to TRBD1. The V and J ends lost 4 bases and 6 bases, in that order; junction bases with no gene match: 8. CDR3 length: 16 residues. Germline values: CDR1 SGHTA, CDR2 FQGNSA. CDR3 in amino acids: CASSYWTGGNGNEQFF. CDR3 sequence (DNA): TGTGCCAGCAGCTACTGGACAGGGGGCAACGGCAATGAGCAGTTCTTC. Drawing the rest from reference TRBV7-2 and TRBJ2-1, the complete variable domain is GAGVSQSPSNKVTEKGKDVELRCDPISGHTALYWYRQSLGQGLEFLIYFQGNSAPDKSGLPSDRFSAERTGGSVSTLTIQRTQQEDSAVYLCASSYWTGGNGNEQFFGPGTRLTVL.

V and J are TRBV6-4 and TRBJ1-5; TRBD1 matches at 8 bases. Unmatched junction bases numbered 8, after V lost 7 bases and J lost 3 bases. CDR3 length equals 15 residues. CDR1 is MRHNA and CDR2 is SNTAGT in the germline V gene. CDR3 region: CASTTKGQDNQPQHF. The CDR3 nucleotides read TGTGCCAGCACGACGAAGGGACAGGACAATCAGCCCCAGCATTTT.

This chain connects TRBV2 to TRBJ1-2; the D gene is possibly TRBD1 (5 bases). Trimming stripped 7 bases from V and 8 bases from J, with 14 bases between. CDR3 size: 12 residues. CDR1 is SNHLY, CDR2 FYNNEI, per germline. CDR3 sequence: CASTAGRFGYTF. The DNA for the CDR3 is TGTGCCAGCACGGCAGGGAGATTCGGCTACACCTTC.

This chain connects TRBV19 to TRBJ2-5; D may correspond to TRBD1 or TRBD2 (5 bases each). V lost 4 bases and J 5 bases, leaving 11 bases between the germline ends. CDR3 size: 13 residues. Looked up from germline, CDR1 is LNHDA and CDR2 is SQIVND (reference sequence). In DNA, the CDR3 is TGTGCCAGTAGTAGGGGGTGGTCGGAGACCCAGTACTTC. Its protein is CASSRGWSETQYF.

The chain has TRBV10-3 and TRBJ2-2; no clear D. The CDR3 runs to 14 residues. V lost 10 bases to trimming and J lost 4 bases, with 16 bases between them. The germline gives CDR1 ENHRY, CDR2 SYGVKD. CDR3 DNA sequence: TGTGCCACCCACCCAGAGACTGGCACCGGGGAGCTGTTTTTT. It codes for CATHPETGTGELFF.

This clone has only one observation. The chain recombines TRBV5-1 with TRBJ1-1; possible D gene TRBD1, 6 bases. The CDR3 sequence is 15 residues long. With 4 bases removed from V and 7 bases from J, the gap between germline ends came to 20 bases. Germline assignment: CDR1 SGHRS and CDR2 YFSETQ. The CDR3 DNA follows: TGCGCCAGCAGCCCAACTATGGGGGGGCTAGGTGAAGCTTTCTTT. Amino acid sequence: CASSPTMGGLGEAFF.